Below, one TCR beta chain is given with its context. Its antigen is unidentified. 5'RACE primed at constant segments yielded TCR alpha and TCR beta cDNA libraries bearing sample barcodes and UMIs. From the 5' RACE reads, TCRdb called clonotypes with MiXCR, one entry per CDR3 protein. Among about 350,000 distinct CDR3 sequences listed, roughly 13% were seen once. The data are from a study of T-cell memory formation after mild COVID-19. Study as a whole: Each donor largely had its own TCR clusters. Whole-study results and caveats: Some responding clones appeared in pre-infection memory, suggesting cross-reactive memory joined.

CDR3 length: 14 residues. The V end was cut by 0 bases, the J end by 4 bases, with 10 bases between. Germline V lookup: CDR1 SGHRS, CDR2 YFSETQ. This TCR was recovered from a man aged 18 to 29 who had mild COVID-19 (a few samples of this study predate the infection). Cell type and time point are not known. The source material was PBMCs or a T cell subset sorted from them (not recorded which). The J gene is TRBJ1-1, the V gene TRBV5-1, with D possibly matching TRBD1 (6 bases). The CDR3 nucleotides are TGCGCCAGCAGCTTGGTAGGGGGGGCCACTGAAGCTTTCTTT. Its translation is CASSLVGGATEAFF.